The rows below give T cell receptor beta chains drawn from one sample of a study of human T cells and chemical hapten exposure. TCRdb reprocessed the RACE reads via MiXCR and lists one record per CDR3 protein. The table has some 340,000 distinct CDR3 sequences, 5.5% to 8% seen once. The sample was whole blood, taken in connection with sensitization to the hapten diphenylcyclopropenone (DPC). Receptors were obtained from a woman aged 18-29 years with alopecia areata. Some clones in this sample may be carry-over from other donors' samples. The CDR3 runs from the conserved cysteine through the conserved F or W. D genes are given only for firm matches. Where a row states a size, it is once, few, many or the class of an expanded clone; other rows omit it.

TRBV3-1,TRBJ2-3,many,NA,CASSPPLGRRTDTQYF,TGTGCCAGCAGCCCACCGCTAGGGAGGAGGACAGATACGCAGTATTTT
TRBV28,TRBJ1-1,NA,NA,CASRTGTEAFF,TGTGCCAGCAGAACCGGGACAGAAGCTTTCTTT
TRBV28,TRBJ1-5,few,NA,CASRLLGPQHF,TGTGCCAGCAGACTCCTGGGGCCCCAGCATTTT
TRBV18,TRBJ1-1,many,NA,CASSEPGTEAFF,TGTGCCAGCTCCGAACCGGGCACTGAAGCTTTCTTT
TRBV28,TRBJ2-7,NA,TRBD2,CASSQPGLAGSYEQYF,TGTGCCAGCAGTCAACCGGGACTAGCGGGCTCCTACGAGCAGTACTTC
TRBV7-2,TRBJ2-2,NA,NA,CASSPGPSYGELFF,TGTGCCAGCAGCCCGGGACCGTCTTACGGGGAGCTGTTTTTT
TRBV11-3,TRBJ2-2,few,NA,CASSPSTGRETGELFF,TGTGCCAGCAGCCCCTCGACGGGGAGAGAAACCGGGGAGCTGTTTTTT
TRBV7-9,TRBJ2-2,NA,NA,CASSFTWGQKNTGELFF,TGTGCCAGCAGCTTTACCTGGGGGCAGAAGAACACCGGGGAGCTGTTTTTT
TRBV6-5,TRBJ1-2,few,NA,CASSQTTNYGYTF,TGTGCCAGCAGTCAGACAACTAACTATGGCTACACCTTC
TRBV5-6,TRBJ2-5,NA,TRBD1,CASSRDRVGQETQYF,TGTGCCAGCAGCCGGGACAGGGTCGGCCAAGAGACCCAGTACTTC